The 6 T cell receptor beta chains in this list originate from one sample, sequenced in a study of Ad26.COV2.S vaccination and SARS-CoV-2 variants. The repertoire was sequenced with immunoSEQ multiplex PCR; TCRdb's copy has only in-frame clones and lacks some. The repertoire holds about 680,000 clones, roughly 90% seen once, with over 1.3% in the top ten. Treatment: about 20 received Ad26.COV2.S at low or high dose, single or two shots; a few received placebo; per-sample allocation not given. After the first vaccine or placebo injection, samples were drawn on day 63. Specimen: peripheral blood, collected in a trial of Ad26.COV2.S vaccine versus placebo. The source of these receptors is a person between 18 and 60 years old who received the Ad26.COV2.S COVID-19 vaccine or a placebo.

The J gene is TRBJ2-7, the V gene TRBV2, with 8 bases that match TRBD1. The CDR3 spans 14 residues. Germline CDR1 and CDR2: SNHLY and FYNNEI. V dropped 7 bases and J dropped 6; count of bases not matched to a gene: 11. In nucleotides, the CDR3 is TGTGCCAGCATCCAGAGACAGGGGTCCACCGAGCAGTACTTC. It translates to CASIQRQGSTEQYF.

V usage is TRBV10-2 and J usage is TRBJ2-5; D is undetermined. In germline, CDR1 is WSHSY, CDR2 SAAADI. The ends were cut back, 6 bases at V and 0 bases at J, with 2 bases in the middle. CDR3 length: 11 amino acids. The CDR3 region has the DNA TGCGCCAGCAGCTACCAAGAGACCCAGTACTTC. It codes for CASSYQETQYF.

The chain links TRBV30 to TRBJ1-4; no clear D. Trimming cost V 1 base and J 5 bases, with 11 bases left between them. Germline CDR1 is GTSNPN and CDR2 is SVGIG (reference sequence). The CDR3 has 14 residues. The CDR3 DNA reads as TGTGCCTGGAGTGGGTGGGGAGGGAATGAAAAACTGTTTTTT. Translating gives CAWSGWGGNEKLFF.

This CDR3 is CASSIGQSYEQYF. For the CDR3, the DNA is TGTGCCAGTAGTATAGGGCAGTCCTACGAGCAGTACTTC. This chain connects TRBV19 to TRBJ2-7; D gene uncertain. Germline V gene sequence: CDR1 LNHDA, CDR2 SQIVND (reference sequence). Trimming took off 1 base at V and 1 base at J, with 5 bases between the two ends. The length of the CDR3 is 13 residues.

The chain has TRBV3-1 (or the pseudogene TRBV3-2) and TRBJ2-5, with D perhaps assigned TRBD1 or TRBD2 (5 bases each). V dropped 1 base and J dropped 5 bases, with 14 bases sitting between them. CDR3 size: 15 residues. Per germline, CDR1 LGHDT and CDR2 YNNKEL (reference sequence). The CDR3 sequence is CASSQVWGPGETQYF. For the CDR3, the DNA is TGTGCCAGCAGCCAAGTATGGGGCCCGGGGGAGACCCAGTACTTC.

The J gene is TRBJ2-2, the V gene TRBV7-2; D remains ambiguous. The CDR3 is 13 residues long. V dropped 4 bases and J dropped 7 bases, with 10 bases sitting between them. CDR1 and CDR2 from the germline V gene are SGHTA and FQGNSA. CDR3 DNA sequence: TGTGCCAGCAGCTCTTTCGGCGACGGGGAGCTGTTTTTT. Protein sequence: CASSSFGDGELFF.